This T cell receptor (beta chain) was captured by sequencing in a study of molecular identifiers for immune sequencing clone quantification. In germline, CDR1 is DFQATT, CDR2 SNEGSKA (reference sequence). This CDR3 comprises 9 residues. V lost 4 bases and J lost 9, with 5 bases in between. Study outcomes and limitations: Identical TCR molecules that share a barcode could lead to an underestimation of highly expanded clone sizes. Effector cells had over 97% of their molecules in clones above 20 RNA copies, while naive cells had under 1%. Jurkat TCR RNA that was spiked in from one cell was reportedly detectable among under 1.2 million naive cells.

The CD8+CD4-CCR7+CD45RA+ phenotype defined the sorted naive CD8 T cells. Each CDR3 protein gets one entry after TCRdb re-called the PCR reads with MiXCR. Of around 460,000 distinct CDR3 sequences in the sample, roughly 24% were seen once. This clonotype was observed many times. The antigen is not known. The clonotype comes from a human donor in good health. Some libraries in this study had Jurkat cell RNA spiked in. Specimen: naive CD8+ T cells from blood, with Jurkat cell RNA spiked in. Subset given: FACS-sorted CD8+CD4-CCR7+CD45RA+ naive T cells. The V gene is TRBV20-1, the J gene TRBJ2-3; no reliable D call. CDR3 amino acids: CSATRTQYF. The DNA of the CDR3 is TGCAGTGCTACACGAACGCAGTATTTT.